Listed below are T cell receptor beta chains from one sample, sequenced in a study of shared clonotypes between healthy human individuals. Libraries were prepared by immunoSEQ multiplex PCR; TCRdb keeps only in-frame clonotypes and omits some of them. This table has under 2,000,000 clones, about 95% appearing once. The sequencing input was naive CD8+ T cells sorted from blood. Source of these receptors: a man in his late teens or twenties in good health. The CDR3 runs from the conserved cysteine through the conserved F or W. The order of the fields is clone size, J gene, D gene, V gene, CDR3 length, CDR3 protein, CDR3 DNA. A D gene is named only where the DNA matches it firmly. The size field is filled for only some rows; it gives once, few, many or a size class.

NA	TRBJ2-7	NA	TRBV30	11	CAISGTYEQYF	TGTGCAATTAGCGGTACCTACGAGCAGTACTTC
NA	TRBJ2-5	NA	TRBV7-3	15	CASSLTAGAKETQYF	TGTGCCAGCAGCTTAACGGCGGGGGCTAAAGAGACCCAGTACTTC
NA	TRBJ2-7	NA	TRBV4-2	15	CASSQEGRVGYEQYF	TGTGCCAGCAGCCAAGAGGGCAGGGTGGGGTACGAGCAGTACTTC
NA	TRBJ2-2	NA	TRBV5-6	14	CASSLTESPGELFF	TGTGCCAGCAGCTTGACGGAGTCTCCCGGGGAGCTGTTTTTT
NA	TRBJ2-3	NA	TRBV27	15	CASSHRDPGTDTQYF	TGTGCCAGCAGCCACAGGGACCCGGGCACAGATACGCAGTATTTT
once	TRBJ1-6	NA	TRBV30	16	CAWSVQPGSYNSPLHF	TGTGCCTGGAGTGTACAACCGGGCTCCTATAATTCACCCCTCCACTTT
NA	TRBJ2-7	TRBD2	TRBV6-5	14	CASSPGGSSYEQYF	TGTGCCAGCAGCCCCGGGGGGAGCTCCTACGAGCAGTACTTC
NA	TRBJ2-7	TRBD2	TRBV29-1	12	CSVGREDYEQYF	TGCAGCGTTGGTCGGGAGGACTACGAGCAGTACTTC
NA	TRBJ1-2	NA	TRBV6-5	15	CASSYGPGGDYGYTF	TGTGCCAGCAGTTACGGGCCGGGAGGCGACTATGGCTACACCTTC
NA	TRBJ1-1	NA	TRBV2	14	CASSEGHLNTEAFF	TGTGCCAGCAGTGAAGGGCATTTGAACACTGAAGCTTTCTTT
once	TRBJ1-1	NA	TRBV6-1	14	CASSDRLLNTEAFF	TGTGCCAGCAGTGATCGACTGCTGAACACTGAAGCTTTCTTT
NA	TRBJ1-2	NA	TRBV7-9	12	CASSLDRNGYTF	TGTGCCAGCAGCTTAGACCGGAATGGCTACACCTTC
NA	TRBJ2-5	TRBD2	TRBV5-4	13	CASYASGGETQYF	TGTGCCAGCTATGCTAGCGGGGGGGAGACCCAGTACTTC
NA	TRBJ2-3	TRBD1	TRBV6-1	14	CASTDRDSTDTQYF	TGTGCCAGCACCGACAGGGATAGCACAGATACGCAGTATTTT
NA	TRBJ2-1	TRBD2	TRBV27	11	CASGGVVEQFF	TGTGCCAGCGGGGGGGTGGTTGAGCAGTTCTTC
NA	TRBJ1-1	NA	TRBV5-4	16	CASSSAMGEMNTEAFF	TGTGCCAGCAGCTCCGCAATGGGGGAGATGAACACTGAAGCTTTCTTT
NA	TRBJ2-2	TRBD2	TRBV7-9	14	CASSPSGVAGELFF	TGTGCCAGCAGCCCCAGCGGGGTCGCCGGGGAGCTGTTTTTT
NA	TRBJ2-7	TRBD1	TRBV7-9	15	CASGLPGGQSHEQYF	TGTGCCAGCGGATTGCCAGGGGGCCAGTCCCACGAGCAGTACTTC
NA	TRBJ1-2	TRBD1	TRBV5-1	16	CASSWTGGESNYGYTF	TGCGCCAGCAGCTGGACAGGGGGCGAATCTAACTATGGCTACACCTTC
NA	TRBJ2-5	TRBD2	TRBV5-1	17	CASSNGLAGGPQETQYF	TGCGCCAGCAGTAACGGACTAGCGGGGGGGCCCCAAGAGACCCAGTACTTC
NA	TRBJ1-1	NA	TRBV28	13	CASSLSTATEAFF	TGTGCCAGCAGTTTATCGACAGCCACTGAAGCTTTCTTT
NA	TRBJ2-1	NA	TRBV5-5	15	CASSLGGSSYNEQFF	TGTGCCAGCAGCTTGGGCGGTAGCTCCTACAATGAGCAGTTCTTC